These 18 T cell receptor beta chains originate from one sample sequenced in a study of lymphopenia after photon versus proton radiotherapy. Clones were sequenced by immunoSEQ multiplex PCR, and TCRdb holds only the in-frame ones, with some missing. The repertoire holds more than 25,000 clones, with around 83% as singletons. The sample here was peripheral blood, taken from a patient treated with photon-based radiotherapy. Receptors were obtained from a woman in her forties or fifties with pancreatic cancer.

V usage is TRBV9 and J usage is TRBJ2-3; D gene unclear. Germline V gives CDR1 SGDLS, CDR2 YYNGEE. This CDR3 comprises 14 residues. The V end lost 5 bases, the J end lost 4 bases, and 14 bases lay between the germline ends. DNA for the CDR3: TGTGCCAGCAGTCGACCCCCAGAAGCAGATACGCAGTATTTT. Protein product: CASSRPPEADTQYF.

This clone was recorded only once. The chain combines TRBV15 with TRBJ2-3, with D hard to call. Trimming removed 0 bases at V and 2 bases at J, with 6 bases between. The CDR3 consists of 14 residues. Germline V gene lookup returns CDR1 LNHNV and CDR2 YYDKDF (reference sequence). CDR3 coding DNA: TGTGCCACCAGCAGAGACCGAAACACAGATACGCAGTATTTT. Its translation: CATSRDRNTDTQYF.

The chain joins TRBV11-2 to TRBJ1-4, with TRBD1 as a possible D gene (5 bases). The ends were cut back, 1 base at V and 0 bases at J, with 12 bases in the middle. CDR3 length equals 17 residues. The V gene's germline CDR1 is SGHAT and CDR2 FQNNGV. Written as DNA, the CDR3 is TGTGCCAGCAGCTTAGTTGGGGGGGAAACAACTAATGAAAAACTGTTTTTT. Its protein is CASSLVGGETTNEKLFF.

The V gene is TRBV27, the J gene TRBJ2-3; D is unclear. V was trimmed by 5 bases and J by 4 bases, leaving 7 bases between them. Germline assignment: CDR1 MNHEY and CDR2 SMNVEV (reference sequence). This CDR3 comprises 12 residues. In nucleotides, the CDR3 is TGTGCCAGCAGTCCGCGATCAGATACGCAGTATTTT. This sequence encodes CASSPRSDTQYF.

The chain employs TRBV7-2 and TRBJ1-2; D unclear. Trimming removed 5 bases at V and 12 bases at J, with 13 bases between. The V gene's germline CDR1 is SGHTA and CDR2 FQGNSA. This CDR3 spans 11 amino acids. The CDR3 region has the DNA TGTGCCAGCAGCCCTACGGGGAGGGACACCTTC. Translating it yields CASSPTGRDTF.

V and J are TRBV7-8 and TRBJ2-3; D gene unclear. V lost 5 bases, J lost 2 bases, and 14 bases lay in between. Germline CDR1 SGHVS, CDR2 FQNEAQ. The CDR3 loop spans 15 amino acids. The CDR3 DNA follows: TGTGCCAGCAGCCCACAAGGCAGAGCCACAGATACGCAGTATTTT. It is translated as CASSPQGRATDTQYF.

The chain employs TRBV5-1 and TRBJ1-4, with D perhaps TRBD1 (6 bases). V gave up 2 bases and J gave up 6 bases, with 14 bases separating them. The CDR3 covers 15 residues. In germline, CDR1 is SGHRS, CDR2 YFSETQ. CDR3: CASSFGGFGDEKLFF. CDR3 DNA: TGCGCCAGCAGCTTTGGGGGCTTTGGGGATGAAAAACTGTTTTTT. The variable domain in full, completed from reference TRBV5-1 and TRBJ1-4, reads KAGVTQTPRYLIKTRGQQVTLSCSPISGHRSVSWYQQTPGQGLQFLFEYFSETQRNKGNFPGRFSGRQFSNSRSEMNVSTLELGDSALYLCASSFGGFGDEKLFFGSGTQLSVL.

This chain connects TRBV7-3 to TRBJ2-7; D gene uncertain. CDR3 length: 13 residues. V lost 0 bases to trimming and J lost 2 bases, with 5 bases between them. Germline-derived CDR1 and CDR2 are SGHTA and FQGTGA. The CDR3 loop reads CASSLTHTYEQYF. In DNA form, the CDR3 reads TGTGCCAGCAGCTTAACCCACACCTACGAGCAGTACTTC.

The chain recombines TRBV28 with TRBJ1-3, with a tentative D call TRBD1 (5 bases). V lost 6 bases, J lost 5 bases, and 14 bases lay in between. The CDR3 loop spans 14 amino acids. Germline V gene data show CDR1 as MDHEN and CDR2 as SYDVKM. The CDR3 DNA follows: TGTGCCAGCAGCACCAGGGATGTCAGAAACACCATATATTTT. The encoded protein is CASSTRDVRNTIYF.

The chain recombines TRBV18 with TRBJ2-1; no reliable D call. Germline CDR1 reads KGHSH; CDR2 reads LQKENI. Trimming took 3 bases from V and 4 from J, leaving 16 bases between them. This CDR3 is built from 16 residues. The CDR3 loop reads CASSPTPPASYNEQFF. The CDR3 DNA reads as TGTGCCAGCTCACCCACCCCACCAGCTTCGTACAATGAGCAGTTCTTC.

V and J are TRBV19 and TRBJ2-1; D perhaps matches TRBD1 (7 bases). The length of the CDR3 is 15 residues. Looked up from germline, CDR1 is LNHDA and CDR2 is SQIVND (reference sequence). Between the trimmed V and J ends, which lost 6 bases and 0 bases, there was a span of 12 bases. The CDR3 bases are TGTGCCAGTAGCCCCCAGGGGGGCTCCTACAATGAGCAGTTCTTC. Its protein is CASSPQGGSYNEQFF.

The gene calls are TRBV7-8 and TRBJ2-7, with 11 nucleotides matching TRBD2. With V trimmed by 5 bases and J by 5 bases, 17 bases remained unmatched. The CDR3 contains 18 residues. Germline V gives CDR1 SGHVS, CDR2 FQNEAQ. CDR3 nucleotide sequence: TGTGCCAGCAGCCTCAGAGCTTGGGGACTAGCGGAGGCCGACGAGCAGTACTTC. As protein: CASSLRAWGLAEADEQYF.

The rearrangement joins TRBV29-1 to TRBJ1-4; D is undetermined. Germline values: CDR1 SQVTM, CDR2 ANQGSEA. The CDR3 covers 14 residues. The V gene lost 2 bases and the J gene lost 9 bases, with 16 bases spanning the gap. In DNA, the CDR3 is TGCAGCGTTGAACTCTCGCGGGAGGCTAAAAAACTGTTTTTT. Protein sequence: CSVELSREAKKLFF.

The J gene is TRBJ2-2, the V gene TRBV27; D ambiguous. Germline CDR1 and CDR2: MNHEY and SMNVEV (reference sequence). This CDR3 has 12 amino acids. Deletions cut 2 bases from V and 7 bases from J, with 5 bases between. The CDR3 DNA is TGTGCCAGCAGTTTAGGAGTCGGGGAGCTGTTTTTT. This encodes CASSLGVGELFF.

The chain recombines TRBV4-3 with TRBJ2-7, with a possible D match to TRBD1 (6 bases). The CDR3 spans 13 residues. Trimming took off 5 bases at V and 7 bases at J, with 15 bases between the two ends. Germline V CDR1 and CDR2: LGHNA, YSLEER. CDR3 sequence: CASSSRGGDEQYF. The CDR3 DNA follows: TGCGCCAGCAGCTCCAGGGGTGGGGATGAGCAGTACTTC.

The CDR3 sequence: CASSQDPGGEQYF. The CDR3 bases are TGTGCCAGCAGCCAAGACCCAGGGGGCGAGCAGTACTTC. The chain uses TRBV14 and TRBJ2-7, with TRBD1 identical over 7 bases. The germline CDR1 and CDR2 sequences are SGHDN and FVKESK. The ends lost 0 bases at V and 6 bases at J; junction bases unmatched: 2. The CDR3 is made up of 13 amino acids.

The V call is TRBV7-2, the J call TRBJ2-3, with TRBD1 matching over 10 bases. CDR3 length: 15 amino acids. CDR1 is SGHTA and CDR2 is FQGNSA in the germline V gene. V gave up 6 bases and J gave up 1 base; unmatched junction bases: 4. The CDR3 DNA reads TGTGCCAGCAGTTTTGGGACAGGGGGCACAGATACGCAGTATTTT. Its protein is CASSFGTGGTDTQYF.

This rearrangement joins TRBV7-2 to TRBJ2-7; the match to TRBD2 covers 12 bases. The CDR3 loop spans 15 amino acids. Germline trimming cut 5 bases from V and 4 bases from J; bases unmatched to any gene: 6. Germline V gene data show CDR1 as SGHTA and CDR2 as FQGNSA. Here the CDR3 reads CASSPTSGSAYEQYF. The CDR3 DNA reads TGTGCCAGCAGCCCGACTAGCGGGAGTGCGTACGAGCAGTACTTC.